The 14 T cell receptor beta chains listed next were all sequenced from one sample in a study of shared clonotypes between healthy human individuals. Using immunoSEQ multiplex PCR, the repertoire was profiled, and TCRdb retains in-frame clones only, with some absent. The sample holds about 2.4 million clones, 85% to 95% seen once. The source material was naive CD4+ T cells sorted from blood. Stated subset: CD45RA+ positively selected. The receptors were sampled from a man between 18 and 29 years old in good health.

This rearrangement joins TRBV7-6 to TRBJ2-7; tentatively, D is TRBD2 (6 bases). The germline CDR1 and CDR2 sequences are SGHVS and FNYEAQ. Trimming took 1 base from V and 0 from J, leaving 10 bases between them. The CDR3 spans 15 residues. The chain's CDR3 is CASSLGGGISYEQYF. The CDR3 nucleotides are TGTGCCAGCAGCTTAGGCGGCGGGATCTCCTACGAGCAGTACTTC.

The V gene is TRBV5-5, the J gene TRBJ1-4; maybe TRBD1 (5 bases). Germline lookup yields CDR1 SGHKS and CDR2 YYEKEE (reference sequence). Trimming took 4 bases from V and 5 from J, leaving 6 bases between them. The CDR3 runs 12 residues. CDR3 nucleotide sequence: TGTGCCAGCAGCCGGGACAATGAAAAACTGTTTTTT. Translating gives CASSRDNEKLFF.

The gene calls are TRBV7-9 and TRBJ2-6, with D unclear. The CDR3 is 13 residues long. The germline gives CDR1 SEHNR, CDR2 FQNEAQ (reference sequence). The V end was cut by 7 bases, the J end by 3 bases, with 7 bases between. This chain's CDR3 is CASIRSGANVLTF. The CDR3 DNA reads as TGTGCCAGCATCCGTAGTGGGGCCAACGTCCTGACTTTC.

V is TRBV30 and J is TRBJ2-1, with D hard to call. Germline loops: CDR1 GTSNPN, CDR2 SVGIG (reference sequence). The CDR3 extends over 11 amino acids. Between the trimmed V and J ends, which lost 5 bases and 9 bases, there was a span of 11 bases. CDR3 sequence reads: CAWGGDREQFF. The CDR3 DNA reads TGTGCCTGGGGTGGTGATCGTGAGCAGTTCTTC.

V is TRBV7-2 and J is TRBJ1-2, with D maybe TRBD1 (6 bases). The CDR3 spans 15 residues. Per germline, CDR1 SGHTA and CDR2 FQGNSA. Trimming removed 5 bases from V and 0 bases from J, with 13 bases in between. The CDR3 sequence is CASSIRTVTNYGYTF. The CDR3 DNA reads as TGTGCCAGCAGCATCAGGACAGTTACTAACTATGGCTACACCTTC.

This chain links TRBV5-5 with TRBJ1-5; possible D gene TRBD1, 5 bases. Trimming cost V 1 base and J 6 bases, with 14 bases left between them. In germline, CDR1 is SGHKS, CDR2 YYEKEE (reference sequence). The CDR3 extends over 15 amino acids. The CDR3 here is CASSLRGEGSQPQHF. The CDR3 nucleotides read TGTGCCAGCAGCTTGCGGGGGGAAGGGAGTCAGCCCCAGCATTTT.

V usage is TRBV10-3 and J usage is TRBJ2-5; no reliable D call. The CDR3 contains 13 residues. CDR1 ENHRY and CDR2 SYGVKD come from the germline V gene. The ends were cut back, 3 bases at V and 2 bases at J, with 7 bases in the middle. In nucleotides, the CDR3 is TGTGCCATCAGTGAAACGGAACAAGAGACCCAGTACTTC. Its protein product is CAISETEQETQYF.

V gene TRBV6-1 combines with J gene TRBJ1-5; 11 nucleotides align to TRBD1. The CDR3 sequence is 16 residues long. Trimming at V came to 4 bases and at J to 7 bases, leaving 9 bases not matched to a gene. Germline V CDR1 and CDR2: MNHNS, SASEGT. The CDR3 reads CASSALGTGGWQPQHF. The CDR3 coding sequence is TGTGCCAGCAGTGCCCTGGGGACAGGGGGTTGGCAGCCCCAGCATTTT.

The V and J genes are TRBV4-3 and TRBJ2-4, with 7 bases fitting TRBD1. The CDR3 sequence is 18 residues long. V shed 0 bases and J 7 bases; nucleotides not matched to a gene: 15. Germline values: CDR1 LGHNA, CDR2 YSLEER. CDR3 region: CASSQEARAGGGWNIQYF. CDR3 bases: TGCGCCAGCAGCCAAGAAGCGCGGGCAGGGGGTGGGTGGAACATTCAGTACTTC.

J is TRBJ2-5 and V is TRBV6-1; tentative D call: TRBD1 (6 bases). The CDR3 loop spans 14 amino acids. Germline V gives CDR1 MNHNS, CDR2 SASEGT. The ends were cut back, 4 bases at V and 0 bases at J, with 9 bases in the middle. The CDR3 reads CASSGTAYQETQYF. The DNA of the CDR3 is TGTGCCAGCAGTGGGACAGCCTACCAAGAGACCCAGTACTTC.

The chain couples TRBV5-1 to TRBJ1-5, with TRBD1 matching 9 bases. The junction had 6 bases not matched to a gene; V was cut back by 3 bases and J by 2 bases. The CDR3 consists of 16 residues. CDR1 SGHRS and CDR2 YFSETQ come from the germline V gene. CDR3 protein: CASSYGTGSGNQPQHF. The DNA of the CDR3 is TGCGCCAGCAGCTACGGGACAGGGAGTGGCAATCAGCCCCAGCATTTT.

The chain employs TRBV7-9 and TRBJ2-3; TRBD1 aligns across 7 bases. The V gene end was trimmed by 4 bases and the J gene end by 4 bases; junction bases not matched to a gene: 8. The germline gives CDR1 SEHNR, CDR2 FQNEAQ (reference sequence). The CDR3 runs 15 residues. The CDR3 region has the DNA TGTGCCAGCAGCTCGTTAAGGGGGCGCGCAGATACGCAGTATTTT. This sequence encodes CASSSLRGRADTQYF.

The chain uses TRBV10-3 and TRBJ2-7, with D maybe TRBD1 (7 bases). Germline CDR1 and CDR2: ENHRY and SYGVKD. This CDR3 comprises 14 residues. The V end lost 6 bases, the J end lost 4 bases, and 16 bases lay between the germline ends. This CDR3 reads CAISQDRDSYEQYF. CDR3 sequence (DNA): TGTGCCATCAGCCAAGACAGGGACTCGTACGAGCAGTACTTC.

This clone occurred once. The chain links TRBV19 to TRBJ1-4; D is undetermined. In germline, CDR1 is LNHDA, CDR2 SQIVND (reference sequence). CDR3 length: 15 residues. With 3 bases removed from V and 5 bases from J, the gap between germline ends came to 13 bases. The CDR3 DNA sequence: TGTGCCAGTAGTATCTTCGGTGCAAAGAATGAAAAACTGTTTTTT. Translation gives CASSIFGAKNEKLFF. Using reference TRBV19 and TRBJ1-4 for the parts outside the CDR3, the full variable domain is DGGITQSPKYLFRKEGQNVTLSCEQNLNHDAMYWYRQDPGQGLRLIYYSQIVNDFQKGDIAEGYSVSREKKESFPLTVTSAQKNPTAFYLCASSIFGAKNEKLFFGSGTQLSVL.